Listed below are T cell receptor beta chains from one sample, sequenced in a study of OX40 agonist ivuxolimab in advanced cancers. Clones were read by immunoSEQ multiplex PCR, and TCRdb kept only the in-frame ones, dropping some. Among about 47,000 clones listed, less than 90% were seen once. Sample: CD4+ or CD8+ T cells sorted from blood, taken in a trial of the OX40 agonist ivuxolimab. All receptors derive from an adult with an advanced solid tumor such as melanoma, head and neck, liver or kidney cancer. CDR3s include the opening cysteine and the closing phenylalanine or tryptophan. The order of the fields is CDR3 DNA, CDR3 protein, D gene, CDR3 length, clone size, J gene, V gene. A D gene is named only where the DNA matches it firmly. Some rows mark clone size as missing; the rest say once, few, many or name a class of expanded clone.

CDR3 DNA: TGTGCCAGCAGCTTCCCTGAATGGGCGGGGAGCACAGATACGCAGTATTTT
CDR3 protein: CASSFPEWAGSTDTQYF
D gene: -
CDR3 length: 17
clone size: -
J gene: TRBJ2-3
V gene: TRBV11-2

CDR3 DNA: TGTGCCACCAGCAGAGGATGGTCTGGCGATCAGCCCCAGCATTTT
CDR3 protein: CATSRGWSGDQPQHF
D gene: -
CDR3 length: 15
clone size: -
J gene: TRBJ1-5
V gene: TRBV15

CDR3 DNA: TGTGCCAGCAGCCAAGATCGGGACAGGGGGCCCGGCTACACCTTC
CDR3 protein: CASSQDRDRGPGYTF
D gene: TRBD1
CDR3 length: 15
clone size: medium-sized
J gene: TRBJ1-2
V gene: TRBV4-2

CDR3 DNA: TGTGCCAGCAGTTCGGACAGCTATAGCAATCAGCCCCAGCATTTT
CDR3 protein: CASSSDSYSNQPQHF
D gene: -
CDR3 length: 15
clone size: -
J gene: TRBJ1-5
V gene: TRBV7-9

CDR3 DNA: TGCGCCAGCAGCCAAGAAACCGGGACAGGGGGTTCACCCCTCCACTTT
CDR3 protein: CASSQETGTGGSPLHF
D gene: TRBD1
CDR3 length: 16
clone size: -
J gene: TRBJ1-6
V gene: TRBV7-2

CDR3 DNA: TGTGCCAGCAGCCCGGGGGGGGGAGTCGCTGAAGCTTTCTTT
CDR3 protein: CASSPGGGVAEAFF
D gene: -
CDR3 length: 14
clone size: once
J gene: TRBJ1-1
V gene: TRBV6-1

CDR3 DNA: TGTGCCACTAAATACTTAGGCTACACCTTC
CDR3 protein: CATKYLGYTF
D gene: -
CDR3 length: 10
clone size: -
J gene: TRBJ1-2
V gene: TRBV6-1

CDR3 DNA: TGTGCCAGCAGCCCCGGGACAGGGAAGTCATGGGGCTATGGCTACACCTTC
CDR3 protein: CASSPGTGKSWGYGYTF
D gene: TRBD1
CDR3 length: 17
clone size: -
J gene: TRBJ1-2
V gene: TRBV9

CDR3 DNA: TGTGCCAGCAGCCAAGGATTACTAGGTTATGAGCAGTTCTTC
CDR3 protein: CASSQGLLGYEQFF
D gene: -
CDR3 length: 14
clone size: -
J gene: TRBJ2-1
V gene: TRBV4-2

CDR3 DNA: TGTGCCAGCAGTGAACGTGTAGAGAGGTGGAATGAGCAGTTCTTC
CDR3 protein: CASSERVERWNEQFF
D gene: -
CDR3 length: 15
clone size: once
J gene: TRBJ2-1
V gene: TRBV2

CDR3 DNA: TGTGCCAGCAGTTTAGGGGGGCGGAATCAGCCCCAGCATTTT
CDR3 protein: CASSLGGRNQPQHF
D gene: -
CDR3 length: 14
clone size: -
J gene: TRBJ1-5
V gene: TRBV27

CDR3 DNA: TGTGCCAGCAGTGATGATGCGACAATAAATCAGCCCCAGCATTTT
CDR3 protein: CASSDDATINQPQHF
D gene: -
CDR3 length: 15
clone size: -
J gene: TRBJ1-5
V gene: TRBV6-1

CDR3 DNA: TGCGCCAGCAGCTTGGGGCCGGACATTCTGTTTGGAGAGACCCAGTACTTC
CDR3 protein: CASSLGPDILFGETQYF
D gene: -
CDR3 length: 17
clone size: -
J gene: TRBJ2-5
V gene: TRBV5-1

CDR3 DNA: TGTGCCAGCAGCTCACTCCAGGGACGGGATCAGCCCCAGCATTTT
CDR3 protein: CASSSLQGRDQPQHF
D gene: -
CDR3 length: 15
clone size: -
J gene: TRBJ1-5
V gene: TRBV4-2

CDR3 DNA: TGTGCCTGGGCCCCCTACCAGGTAGACACCGGGGAGCTGTTTTTT
CDR3 protein: CAWAPYQVDTGELFF
D gene: -
CDR3 length: 15
clone size: -
J gene: TRBJ2-2
V gene: TRBV30

CDR3 DNA: TGTGCCAGCAGCTTAGGCTTAGGGGTTGCCAAAAAAGATACGCAGTATTTT
CDR3 protein: CASSLGLGVAKKDTQYF
D gene: -
CDR3 length: 17
clone size: -
J gene: TRBJ2-3
V gene: TRBV13

CDR3 DNA: TGTGCCACCAGCGGCTTTAGATTGGGACAGGGAGGTTCAGCCACAGATACGCAGTATTTT
CDR3 protein: CATSGFRLGQGGSATDTQYF
D gene: TRBD1
CDR3 length: 20
clone size: once
J gene: TRBJ2-3
V gene: TRBV15